The 9 T cell receptor beta chains below all came from one sample that was sequenced in a study of CD8 T cells in Susac syndrome. A quantity of roughly 0.5 to 1 ug RNA underwent reverse transcription using random hexamers. Each CDR3 protein is one row after TCRdb ran MiXCR on the immunoSEQ multiplex PCR reads. Of about 280,000 distinct CDR3 sequences listed, 70% to 90% are singletons. The sequencing input was CD8+ T cells from PBMCs. The receptors derive from a human donor with multiple sclerosis.

This clonotype has just one count. The chain carries TRBV7-8 and TRBJ2-1, with D tentatively TRBD1 (5 bases). The CDR3 covers 14 residues. Germline loops: CDR1 SGHVS, CDR2 FQNEAQ. Trimming stripped 4 bases from V and 8 bases from J, with 15 bases between. CDR3 coding DNA: TGTGCCAGCAGCTCCCCAGACCTCAGGGATGAGCAGTTCTTC. It yields the protein CASSSPDLRDEQFF.

V and J are TRBV11-2 and TRBJ2-3; D is unclear. This CDR3 comprises 16 residues. The V end was cut by 1 base, the J end by 2 bases, with 13 bases between. CDR1 and CDR2 from the germline V gene are SGHAT and FQNNGV. The CDR3 region is CASSLGQWDDTDTQYF. The CDR3 region has the DNA TGTGCCAGCAGCTTAGGGCAGTGGGATGACACAGATACGCAGTATTTT.

The chain couples TRBV7-9 to TRBJ2-5; 7 positions agree with TRBD2. This CDR3 has 14 residues. Germline values: CDR1 SEHNR, CDR2 FQNEAQ (reference sequence). V trimming: 11 bases; J trimming: 2 bases; junction bases outside the gene matches: 11. Written as DNA, the CDR3 is TGTGCCGTGGGGGAAGCTAGCGGACAAGAGACCCAGTACTTC. It codes for CAVGEASGQETQYF.

The rearrangement joins TRBV11-2 to TRBJ2-3; D not resolved. Trimming took 0 bases from V and 4 from J, leaving 5 bases between them. The CDR3 is 13 residues long. Germline CDR1 reads SGHAT; CDR2 reads FQNNGV. The CDR3 region is CASSLDGPDTQYF. CDR3 sequence (DNA): TGTGCCAGCAGCTTAGACGGGCCAGATACGCAGTATTTT. The whole variable domain, filled in from reference TRBV11-2 and TRBJ2-3, reads EAGVAQSPRYKIIEKRQSVAFWCNPISGHATLYWYQQILGQGPKLLIQFQNNGVVDDSQLPKDRFSAERLKGVDSTLKIQPAKLEDSAVYLCASSLDGPDTQYFGPGTRLTVL.

The chain joins TRBV10-2 to TRBJ2-4; 7 nucleotides agree with TRBD2. With V trimmed by 3 bases and J by 12 bases, 5 bases remained unmatched. CDR1 is WSHSY and CDR2 is SAAADI in the germline V gene. This CDR3 has 12 residues. CDR3: CASSELAIDQYF. The DNA for the CDR3 is TGCGCCAGCAGTGAACTAGCGATTGATCAGTACTTC.

CDR3 in amino acids: CASSPPMNTEAFF. The CDR3 region has the DNA TGTGCCAGCAGTCCGCCTATGAACACTGAAGCTTTCTTT. The chain has TRBV28 and TRBJ1-1, with unresolved D. The V end was cut by 5 bases, the J end by 0 bases, with 7 bases between. The V gene's germline CDR1 is MDHEN and CDR2 SYDVKM. The CDR3 length is 13 residues.

DNA for the CDR3: TGTGCCAGCAGCTTGCTCGGACTAGAAGCCCACGAGCAGTACTTC. Translated, it gives CASSLLGLEAHEQYF. The gene calls are TRBV7-3 and TRBJ2-7; TRBD2 agrees at 7 bases. Germline V gene sequence: CDR1 SGHTA, CDR2 FQGTGA. The CDR3 contains 15 residues. V shed 3 bases, J shed 5 bases, and the junction held 10 bases outside the gene matches.

The V gene is TRBV27, the J gene TRBJ2-1; maybe TRBD2 (6 bases). Germline CDR1 reads MNHEY; CDR2 reads SMNVEV (reference sequence). The CDR3 is 14 amino acids. V was clipped by 3 bases and J by 4 bases, with 10 bases between them. The CDR3, as DNA: TGTGCCAGCAGTTTGGAAGCGGGTTACAATGAGCAGTTCTTC. Translated: CASSLEAGYNEQFF.

The chain couples TRBV30 to TRBJ2-5; 7 bases are shared with TRBD1. CDR3 length: 14 amino acids. Unmatched junction bases numbered 8, after V lost 5 bases and J lost 2 bases. Germline V CDR1 and CDR2: GTSNPN, SVGIG (reference sequence). The CDR3 loop reads CAWDGTAAQETQYF. Here the CDR3 DNA reads TGTGCCTGGGACGGGACAGCTGCTCAAGAGACCCAGTACTTC.